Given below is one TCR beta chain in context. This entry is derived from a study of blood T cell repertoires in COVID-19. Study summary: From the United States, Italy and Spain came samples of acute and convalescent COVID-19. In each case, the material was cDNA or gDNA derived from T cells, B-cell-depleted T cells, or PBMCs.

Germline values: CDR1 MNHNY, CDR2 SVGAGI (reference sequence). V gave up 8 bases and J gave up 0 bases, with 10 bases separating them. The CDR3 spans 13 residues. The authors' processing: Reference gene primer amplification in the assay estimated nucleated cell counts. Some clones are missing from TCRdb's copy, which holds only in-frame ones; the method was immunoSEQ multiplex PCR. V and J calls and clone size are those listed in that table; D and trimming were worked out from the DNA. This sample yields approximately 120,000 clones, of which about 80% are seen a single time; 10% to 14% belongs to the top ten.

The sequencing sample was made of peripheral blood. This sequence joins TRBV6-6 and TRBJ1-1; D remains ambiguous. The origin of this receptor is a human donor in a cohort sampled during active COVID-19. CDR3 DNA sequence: TGTGCCAGCGAGAGACACCTGAACACTGAAGCTTTCTTT. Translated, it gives CASERHLNTEAFF.